These T cell receptor beta chains were read from a single sample in a study of blood T cell repertoires in COVID-19. Clones were read by immunoSEQ multiplex PCR, and TCRdb kept only the in-frame ones, dropping some. The sample yields a few hundred thousand clones, approximately 85% seen once. The sample consisted of peripheral blood. The receptors here all came from a human donor in a cohort sampled during active COVID-19. Each CDR3 is given with its conserved first and last residue. The D gene is left open where the match is weak. Not all rows give a size; the values are once, few, many and, for expanded clones, a class.

clone size	V gene	J gene	D gene	CDR3 DNA	CDR3 protein
-	TRBV24-1	TRBJ2-2	TRBD2	TGTGCCACCAGTGATTTGACTAGCGGGGGCACCGGGGAGCTGTTTTTT	CATSDLTSGGTGELFF
-	TRBV18	TRBJ2-6	TRBD2	TGTGCCAGCTCACCTCGGGAGGGGGCTGGGGCCAACGTCCTGACTTTC	CASSPREGAGANVLTF
once	TRBV5-8	TRBJ1-2	-	TGTGCCAGCAGCTTGAGCCCAGGGGTTGGACATGGCTACACCTTC	CASSLSPGVGHGYTF
-	TRBV3-1/TRBV3-2	TRBJ2-3	-	TGTGCCAGCAGCTCCAACCCGGGGGATACGCAGTATTTT	CASSSNPGDTQYF
-	TRBV10-3	TRBJ1-2	-	TGTGCCACCCGGGAGGATTATTTGATTAACTATGGCTACACCTTC	CATREDYLINYGYTF
-	TRBV7-2	TRBJ2-7	-	TGTGCCAGCAGCTTACTTCCAGGCGGGGGCGCTTACGGGCAGTACTTC	CASSLLPGGGAYGQYF
-	TRBV5-1	TRBJ1-1	-	TGCGCCAGCAGCTTGGGAGGGAACCGTGGTGAAGCTTTCTTT	CASSLGGNRGEAFF
-	TRBV30	TRBJ2-3	TRBD2	TGTGCCTGTACGGGGGCGGGGGGAACAGATACGCAGTATTTT	CACTGAGGTDTQYF
-	TRBV18	TRBJ1-2	TRBD1	TGTGCCAGCTCACCACCCGGGACAGGAAACTATGGCTACACCTTC	CASSPPGTGNYGYTF
-	TRBV10-3	TRBJ2-7	TRBD1	TGTGCCATCAGTGGAGGGACAGTCTCCTACGAGCAGTACTTC	CAISGGTVSYEQYF
-	TRBV5-8	TRBJ1-1	-	TGTGCCAGCAGCTCCAGGGTGAAAGAAGCTTTCTTT	CASSSRVKEAFF
-	TRBV18	TRBJ1-1	-	TGTGCCAGCTCACATGGCGGCACGGCGGGGATTAACACTGAAGCTTTCTTT	CASSHGGTAGINTEAFF
-	TRBV2	TRBJ1-5	-	TGTGCCAGCAGAGGCGACAGGACGGGGAATCAGCCCCAGCATTTT	CASRGDRTGNQPQHF
-	TRBV5-4	TRBJ2-3	TRBD2	TGTGCCAGCAGCTTGAGAACTAGCGGGGGGTTGGATACGCAGTATTTT	CASSLRTSGGLDTQYF
-	TRBV25-1	TRBJ2-6	-	TGTGCCAGCAGTGATATGGGGGCCAACGTCCTGACTTTC	CASSDMGANVLTF
-	TRBV27	TRBJ2-3	-	TGTGCCAGCAGTCCAGGGCCCCGCGTCTATTTT	CASSPGPRVYF
-	TRBV5-4	TRBJ2-3	TRBD2	TGTGCCAGCAGCCGGACCGGGACTAGAGGGGGCACAGATACGCAGTATTTT	CASSRTGTRGGTDTQYF
-	TRBV29-1	TRBJ1-4	-	TGCAGCGTTGAACAGAATAATGAAAAACTGTTTTTT	CSVEQNNEKLFF
-	TRBV19	TRBJ2-7	-	TGTGCCAGTAGTATAGATCTGTCTACGAGCTCCTACGAGCAGTACTTC	CASSIDLSTSSYEQYF
-	TRBV3-1/TRBV3-2	TRBJ2-7	-	TGTGCCAGCAGCCAAGTTAGTCACGAGCAGTACTTC	CASSQVSHEQYF
-	TRBV6-5	TRBJ2-3	TRBD2	TGTGCCAGCGCTTTGAGGGGCGGGGGGACAGATACGCAGTATTTT	CASALRGGGTDTQYF
few	TRBV12-3/TRBV12-4	TRBJ2-1	-	TGTGCCAGCAGTTCCCTGTACAATGAGCAGTTCTTC	CASSSLYNEQFF
-	TRBV9	TRBJ1-1	-	TGTGCCAGCAGCGTAGGTGTACAGGGAGGGGACACTGAAGCTTTCTTT	CASSVGVQGGDTEAFF
-	TRBV2	TRBJ2-2	TRBD2	TGTGCCAGCTCAGGGAGGGCCGGGGAGCTGTTTTTT	CASSGRAGELFF
-	TRBV25-1	TRBJ1-2	-	TGTGCCAGCAGTGATGAGGACATCTATGGCTACACCTTC	CASSDEDIYGYTF